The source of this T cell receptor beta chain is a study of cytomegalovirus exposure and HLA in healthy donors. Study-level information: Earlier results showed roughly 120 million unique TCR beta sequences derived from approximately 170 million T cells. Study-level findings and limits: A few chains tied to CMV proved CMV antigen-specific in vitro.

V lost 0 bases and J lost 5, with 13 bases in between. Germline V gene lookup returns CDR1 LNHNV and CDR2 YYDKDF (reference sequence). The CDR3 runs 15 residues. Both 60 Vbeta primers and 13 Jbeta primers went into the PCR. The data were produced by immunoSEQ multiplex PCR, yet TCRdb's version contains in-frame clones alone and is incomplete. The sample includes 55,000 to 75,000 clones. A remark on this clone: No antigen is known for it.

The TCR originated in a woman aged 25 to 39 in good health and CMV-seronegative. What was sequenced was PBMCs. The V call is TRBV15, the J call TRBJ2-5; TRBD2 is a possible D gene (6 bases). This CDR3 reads CATSRDLGGMETQYF. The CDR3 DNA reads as TGTGCCACCAGCAGAGATTTGGGGGGTATGGAGACCCAGTACTTC.